The clone carrying this T cell receptor beta chain was detected only a few times. The target antigen is unknown. Per the germline V gene, CDR1 is SGHTA and CDR2 is FQGNSA. Trimming took 3 bases from V and 5 from J, leaving 8 bases between them. CDR3 length: 13 amino acids. This record belongs to a study of T cells after yellow fever vaccination. Study as a whole: Those fractions that held only low numbers of cells were prepared using the SMART-Seq v4 Ultra Low Input RNA kit.

Regarding the study as a whole: A large majority of primary-vaccination clones showed up again after the booster (around 96% CD4, around 88% CD8). A small share of clonotypes appeared in both CD4 and CD8 compartments.

Template switching by 5'RACE produced TCR cDNA, adding a universal primer site and UMIs. TCRdb re-derived calls from the 5' RACE reads in MiXCR, one entry per CDR3 protein. The table has about 320,000 distinct CDR3 sequences, about 10% seen once. Material: CD4+ T cells sorted from PBMCs, obtained 45 days after the yellow fever booster vaccination. The chain is built from TRBV7-2 and TRBJ2-1; D remains unclear. This TCR derives from a man aged 18-30 years who received the YFV17D yellow fever vaccine. DNA for the CDR3: TGTGCCAGCAGCTTTCTAAAGAACAATGAGCAGTTCTTC. It is translated as CASSFLKNNEQFF.